The entry below gives a single T cell receptor (beta chain) sequence along with its context. This clone was observed many times. No antigen is known for it. The record has no base qualities; no much larger clone is one base away. The data derive from a study of T cells after posttransplantation cyclophosphamide (dated by TCRdb to the mid-2010s). Context from the whole study: Using TRB sequencing, the study followed how the T cell repertoire reconstituted after myeloablative bone marrow transplantation in which posttransplantation cyclophosphamide served as GVHD prophylaxis. Public TRB sequences were checked against a database of over 3,500 sequences associated with responses to pathogens, tumor antigens, self-antigens and alloantigens. TRB sequencing was performed on blood from all 35 or so PTCy patients with 1-year posttransplant specimens. Because TRA and TRB clonality were tightly correlated in fewer than 10 samples, subsequent TCR analyses were focused on TRB only. In 3 patients, TRB sequencing was also performed on up to about 3 more blood samples taken 2 to 5.2 years after transplant, and in several patients, pretransplant blood was also TRB-sequenced. Antigen receptor sequencing covered samples from some 35 PTCy-treated patients and 16 of their related bone marrow donors.

TRB sequencing used genomic DNA with the immunoSEQ assay at survey resolution or the hsTCRB kit. Per the authors' processing: The immunoSEQ software handled the initial read processing, while the LymphoSeq R package was used for the repertoire analyses. Clonality was computed as 1 minus normalized Shannon entropy; Gini coefficient was also calculated for each TRB dataset. To infer phenotypes in unsorted samples, TRB sequences from sorted subsets of the recipient or donor were mapped onto the unsorted samples of the same recipient. The immuneACCESS repertoire file appears here via TCRdb, limited to in-frame rearrangements. These files lack a portion of the clones; in checked studies, under half of the deficit traces to unresolved V genes, and the cause of the others is not known. Clone size and V and J calls were adopted from that table, with D and trimming inferred from the DNA. This sample holds about 2,300 clones in total, without any singletons. Approximately 25% of the sample belongs to the ten largest clones.

The CDR3 holds 16 amino acids from the cysteine to the phenylalanine. Just the 48-base CDR3 DNA is kept, in frame starting at base 1. According to the germline V gene, CDR1 reads MRHNA and CDR2 reads SNTAGT. At the junction V is shortened by 0 bases and J by 5 bases; bases outside the gene matches: 5. Sample treatment or condition, as interpreted from the label and publication: high-dose cyclophosphamide on days +3 and +4 as single-agent GVHD prophylaxis. PTCy patients received busulfan and fludarabine conditioning, a related or unrelated marrow graft, and cyclophosphamide on days +3 and +4. The PTCy-treated patients were enrolled in a prospective multi-institutional clinical trial. Peripheral blood and bone marrow mononuclear cells were isolated by Ficoll-Hypaque density centrifugation and were cryopreserved. Broad study findings and their caveats: Donor-recipient similarity was low at 1-2 months but increased during the first year, and donor CD8+ memory clones often dominated later blood repertoires. The TRB repertoires of T cells infiltrating skin or GI tract showed only limited overlap with the TRB repertoires of T cells in blood. Across the approximately 46 patients, TRB clonality was highly associated with recipient CMV seropositivity and CMV reactivation, and diversity with PTCy was similar to that in the CNI/methotrexate controls.

Sequencing was performed on PBMCs, taken after an allogeneic stem cell transplant with post-transplant cyclophosphamide. The chain is encoded by TRBV6-4 joined to TRBJ2-3; the central 10 bases match TRBD2. This sequence originates from a female patient over 55 who received an allogeneic stem cell transplant from an unrelated donor, was CMV-positive, and had acute GVHD only. Following transplantation, T cells from the graft donor may be among those present. The CDR3 sequence is CASSDSASGGGDTQYF. The DNA is as follows: TGTGCCAGCAGTGACTCGGCTAGCGGGGGTGGAGATACGCAGTATTTT.